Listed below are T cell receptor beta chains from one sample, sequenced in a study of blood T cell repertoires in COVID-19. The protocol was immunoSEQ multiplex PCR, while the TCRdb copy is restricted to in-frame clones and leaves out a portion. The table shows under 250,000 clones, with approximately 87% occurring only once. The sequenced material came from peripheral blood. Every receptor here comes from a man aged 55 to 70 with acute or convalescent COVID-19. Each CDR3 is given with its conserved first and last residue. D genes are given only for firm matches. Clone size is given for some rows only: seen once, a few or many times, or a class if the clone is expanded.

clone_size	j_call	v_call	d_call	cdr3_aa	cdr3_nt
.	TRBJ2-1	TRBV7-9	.	CASSFQNEQFF	TGTGCCAGCAGCTTCCAGAATGAGCAGTTCTTC
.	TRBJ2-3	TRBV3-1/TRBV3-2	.	CASSQGTGFTDTQYF	TGTGCCAGCAGCCAAGGGACGGGATTCACAGATACGCAGTATTTT
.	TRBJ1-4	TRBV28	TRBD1	CASVGQGRKEKLFF	TGTGCCAGCGTGGGACAGGGGAGGAAGGAAAAACTGTTTTTT
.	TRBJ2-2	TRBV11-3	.	CASRTGANTGELFF	TGTGCCAGCAGGACAGGAGCCAACACCGGGGAGCTGTTTTTT
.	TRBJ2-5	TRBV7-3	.	CASSKTRTAGETQYF	TGTGCCAGCAGCAAAACTCGGACTGCGGGGGAGACCCAGTACTTC
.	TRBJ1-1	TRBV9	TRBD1	CASSVVTGGEAFF	TGTGCCAGCAGCGTAGTGACAGGGGGTGAAGCTTTCTTT
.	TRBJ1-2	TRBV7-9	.	CASSRNRAGPLHYGYTF	TGTGCCAGCAGCCGAAACCGCGCAGGGCCCCTGCACTATGGCTACACCTTC
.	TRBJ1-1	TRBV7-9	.	CASSFPPDTEAFF	TGTGCCAGCAGCTTCCCCCCGGACACTGAAGCTTTCTTT
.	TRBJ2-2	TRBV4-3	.	CASSQDTLANTGELFF	TGCGCCAGCAGCCAAGATACACTAGCGAACACCGGGGAGCTGTTTTTT
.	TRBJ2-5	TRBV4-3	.	CASSQDRGQETQYF	TGCGCCAGCAGCCAAGACAGGGGTCAAGAGACCCAGTACTTC
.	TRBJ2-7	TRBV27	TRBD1	CASSAYRGRSYEQYF	TGTGCCAGCAGTGCTTACAGGGGGCGATCCTACGAGCAGTACTTC
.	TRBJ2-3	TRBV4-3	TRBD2	CASSQDQGSGVTDTQYF	TGCGCCAGCAGCCAAGATCAAGGTAGCGGGGTCACAGATACGCAGTATTTT
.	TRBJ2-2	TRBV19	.	CASSTNGIGELFF	TGTGCCAGTAGTACCAACGGGATCGGGGAGCTGTTTTTT
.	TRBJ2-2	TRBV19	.	CASGEGELFF	TGTGCCAGCGGTGAGGGGGAGCTGTTTTTT
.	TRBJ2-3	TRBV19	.	CASSLAYTDTQYF	TGTGCCAGTAGTTTAGCCTACACAGATACGCAGTATTTT
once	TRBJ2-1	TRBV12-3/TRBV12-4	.	CASSIGTYNEQFF	TGTGCCAGCAGTATCGGGACCTACAATGAGCAGTTCTTC
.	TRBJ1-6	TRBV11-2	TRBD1	CASSLYAGQGNSPLHF	TGTGCCAGCAGCTTATATGCGGGACAGGGGAATTCACCCCTCCACTTT
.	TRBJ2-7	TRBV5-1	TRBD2	CASSLTSGTYEQYF	TGCGCCAGCAGCTTGACTAGCGGAACCTACGAGCAGTACTTC
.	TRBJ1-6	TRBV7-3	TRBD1	CASSLNRGNSPLHF	TGTGCCAGCAGCTTAAACAGGGGGAATTCACCCCTCCACTTT
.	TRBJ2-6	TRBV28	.	CASSPTYEGSGANVLTF	TGTGCCAGCAGTCCGACTTATGAGGGCTCTGGGGCCAACGTCCTGACTTTC
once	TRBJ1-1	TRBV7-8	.	CASTEGPGHTNTEAFF	TGTGCCAGCACTGAGGGCCCGGGACATACGAACACTGAAGCTTTCTTT
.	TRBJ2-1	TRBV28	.	CASSPEVRTYNEQFF	TGTGCCAGCAGTCCTGAAGTCAGGACCTACAATGAGCAGTTCTTC
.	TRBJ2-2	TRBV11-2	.	CASSPVLRSTGELFF	TGTGCCAGCAGCCCAGTCTTGAGGTCGACCGGGGAGCTGTTTTTT
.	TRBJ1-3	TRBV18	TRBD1	CASSPGGGGNTIYF	TGTGCCAGCTCACCAGGAGGGGGCGGAAACACCATATATTTT
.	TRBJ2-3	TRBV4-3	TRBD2	CASSQLGAGVETDTQYF	TGCGCCAGCAGCCAACTTGGAGCGGGAGTCGAGACAGATACGCAGTATTTT
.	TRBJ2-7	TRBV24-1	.	CATSDYRDEQYF	TGTGCCACCAGTGATTACAGGGACGAGCAGTACTTC
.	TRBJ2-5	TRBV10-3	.	CAISESGRETQYF	TGTGCCATCAGTGAGTCCGGTCGAGAGACCCAGTACTTC
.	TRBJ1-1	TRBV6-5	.	CASSYRGQNTEAFF	TGTGCCAGCAGTTACCGGGGACAGAACACTGAAGCTTTCTTT
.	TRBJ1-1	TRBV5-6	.	CASSSTYNRANTEAFF	TGTGCCAGCAGCTCGACTTATAACAGGGCGAACACTGAAGCTTTCTTT
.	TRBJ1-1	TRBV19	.	CASTVFQGGTEAFF	TGTGCCAGTACGGTATTTCAGGGTGGCACTGAAGCTTTCTTT
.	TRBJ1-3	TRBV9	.	CASSGVGVVGNTIYF	TGTGCCAGCAGCGGAGTAGGGGTGGTGGGAAACACCATATATTTT
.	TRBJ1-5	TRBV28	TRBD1	CASSPGQGWQPQHF	TGTGCCAGCAGCCCCGGACAGGGGTGGCAGCCCCAGCATTTT
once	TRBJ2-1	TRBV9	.	CASSEEGPYNEQFF	TGTGCCAGCAGCGAGGAGGGACCCTACAATGAGCAGTTCTTC
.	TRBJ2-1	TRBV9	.	CASSVVGRGYNEQFF	TGTGCCAGCAGCGTAGTAGGTCGGGGCTACAATGAGCAGTTCTTC
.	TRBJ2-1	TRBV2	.	CASSNGLSEFYNEQFF	TGTGCCAGCAGCAACGGACTGTCTGAATTCTACAATGAGCAGTTCTTC
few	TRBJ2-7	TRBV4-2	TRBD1	CASSRPGTGGDEQYF	TGTGCCAGCAGCCGACCCGGGACAGGGGGCGACGAGCAGTACTTC
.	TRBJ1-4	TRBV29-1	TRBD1	CSVERTGNEKLFF	TGCAGCGTTGAACGGACAGGGAATGAAAAACTGTTTTTT
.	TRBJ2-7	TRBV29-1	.	CSVAGSISGSSYEQYF	TGCAGCGTTGCAGGTTCAATTAGCGGATCCTCCTACGAGCAGTACTTC
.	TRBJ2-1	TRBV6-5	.	CASSPRDWHYNEQFF	TGTGCCAGCAGTCCCCGGGACTGGCACTACAATGAGCAGTTCTTC
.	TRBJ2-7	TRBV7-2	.	CASSLGQGIPYEQYF	TGTGCCAGCAGCTTAGGCCAGGGGATCCCCTACGAGCAGTACTTC
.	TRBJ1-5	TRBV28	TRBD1	CASSLRGTVSNQPQHF	TGTGCCAGCAGTCTAAGGGGGACAGTTTCTAATCAGCCCCAGCATTTT
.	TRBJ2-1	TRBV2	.	CASRFTTSGGEQFF	TGTGCCAGCAGATTCACTACCTCCGGTGGTGAGCAGTTCTTC
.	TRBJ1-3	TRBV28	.	CASSLGGADGNTIYF	TGTGCCAGCAGTTTAGGGGGGGCCGATGGAAACACCATATATTTT
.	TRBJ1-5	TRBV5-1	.	CASSLGAGNQPQHF	TGCGCCAGCAGCTTGGGAGCGGGCAATCAGCCCCAGCATTTT
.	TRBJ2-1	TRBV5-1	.	CASSLVLNEQFF	TGCGCCAGCAGCTTGGTTCTCAATGAGCAGTTCTTC
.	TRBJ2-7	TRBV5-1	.	CASSPRQGPYEQYF	TGCGCCAGCAGCCCCCGGCAGGGCCCCTACGAGCAGTACTTC
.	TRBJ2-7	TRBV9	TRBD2	CASSPGGGSYEQYF	TGTGCCAGCAGCCCCGGGGGGGGGTCCTACGAGCAGTACTTC
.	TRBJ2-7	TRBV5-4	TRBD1	CASSLGPGGGEQYF	TGTGCCAGCAGCTTGGGCCCAGGGGGCGGCGAGCAGTACTTC
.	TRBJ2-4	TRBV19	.	CASTENTFGGAGNIQYF	TGTGCCAGTACCGAGAACACGTTTGGGGGCGCTGGAAACATTCAGTACTTC
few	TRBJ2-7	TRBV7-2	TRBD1	CASSAYGTGNLLEQYF	TGTGCCAGCAGCGCCTACGGGACAGGGAACCTACTAGAGCAGTACTTC
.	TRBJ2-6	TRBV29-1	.	CSAGTNTLSGANVLTF	TGCAGCGCCGGGACAAACACTCTCTCTGGGGCCAACGTCCTGACTTTC
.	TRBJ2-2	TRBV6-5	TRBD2	CASSYSAGNTGELFF	TGTGCCAGCAGTTACTCAGCGGGAAACACCGGGGAGCTGTTTTTT
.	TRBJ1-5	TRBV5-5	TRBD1	CASSQQGAGQPQHF	TGTGCCAGCAGCCAACAGGGGGCCGGACAGCCCCAGCATTTT
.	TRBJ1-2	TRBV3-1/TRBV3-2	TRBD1	CASSQGQGLNYGYTF	TGTGCCAGCAGCCAAGGACAGGGCCTTAACTATGGCTACACCTTC
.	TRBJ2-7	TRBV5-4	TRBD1	CASSRTGGQGNEQYF	TGTGCCAGCAGCCGGACAGGGGGCCAGGGGAACGAGCAGTACTTC
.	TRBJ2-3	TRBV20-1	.	CSARPADTQYF	TGCAGTGCTAGGCCGGCAGATACGCAGTATTTT